The sequence of this T cell receptor (beta chain) was determined in a study of somatic mutations in T cells in chronic GVHD (dated by TCRdb to the early 2020s). Comments on this clone: Its antigen remains unidentified. Base-call qualities are not available, and no considerably larger clone is one nucleotide away.

For sorting, staining was done with anti-CD3, anti-CD4, anti-CD8 and a Vbeta20 antibody from the IOTest Beta Mark kit on a FACSAria III, reaching purity above 99%. Peripheral blood was drawn into sodium heparin tubes, and mononuclear cells were separated by Ficoll-Paque PLUS density gradient centrifugation. CD4+ Vbeta20+, CD4+ Vbeta20-, and CD8+ T cell fractions were FACS-sorted before TCRbeta deep sequencing. Genomic DNA was isolated and then used for the TCRbeta deep sequencing. TCRbeta CDR3 sequencing and initial data processing were performed as a commercial service with the immunoSEQ assay. The study's processing was this. IMGT was used to annotate V, D, J genes, while reads were demultiplexed, adapter and primer sequences were stripped out, and similar clones were merged through frequency-ratio clustering. Imported from immuneACCESS, the table was reduced by TCRdb to in-frame sequences with V and J called. These copies leave out some clones; in studies compared against another copy, an unresolved V gene accounts for under half, and the cause of the remainder is not known. V, J and clone size were drawn from that table, and D and trimming were deduced from the DNA. Counted in this sample were 11,000 to 15,000 clones; over 65% of them appeared once. Jointly, the top ten make up about 32% of the sample.

CDR1 and CDR2 (SGHDT, YYEEEE) derive from the germline V gene. There are 16 amino acids in the CDR3, from cysteine to phenylalanine inclusive. The read is trimmed to its CDR3 DNA, 48 bases read in frame from base 1. Between the V and J ends, shortened by 0 bases and 1 base respectively, the junction contains 12 bases. This chain is built from TRBV5-6 and TRBJ2-3, with the D gene too uncertain to name. The sample taken for sequencing was Vbeta20-negative CD4+ T cells from blood. The cell subset or site label corresponds to: CD4+ T cells sorted as TCR Vbeta20 negative by flow cytometry. The sequence was obtained from a male patient between 45 and 60 years old with chronic graft-versus-host disease. Following transplantation, part of the T cell population may be supplied by the graft donor rather than the patient. The CDR3 region has the sequence CASSLANLLGTDTQYF. The base sequence is TGTGCCAGCAGCTTGGCCAATTTACTGGGCACAGATACGCAGTATTTT.